The 23 T cell receptor beta chains below were found in one sample sequenced in a study of cytotoxic CD8 clonotypes in ibrutinib-treated CLL. Assay used: immunoSEQ multiplex PCR; TCRdb lists only in-frame clones, some missing. The sample consists of just over 200,000 clones, 60% to 80% of them appearing once. Sequencing used PBMCs, obtained after 12 months of ibrutinib treatment. The source of these receptors is a human donor with chronic lymphocytic leukemia.

The table lists this clone with a count of one. This chain connects TRBV19 to TRBJ2-6, with 9 bases identical to TRBD1. V gave up 3 bases and J gave up 2 bases; unmatched junction bases: 2. Looked up from germline, CDR1 is LNHDA and CDR2 is SQIVND (reference sequence). The CDR3 length is 16 residues. CDR3 loop: CASSIHRGPGANVLTF. The CDR3 DNA reads as TGTGCCAGTAGTATCCACAGGGGGCCTGGGGCCAACGTCCTGACTTTC.

In its sample, this clone was seen a few times. The rearrangement links TRBV6-5 to TRBJ1-1; the D is unclear. CDR1 and CDR2 from the germline V gene are MNHEY and SVGAGI. Trimming removed 2 bases at V and 4 bases at J, with 8 bases between. CDR3 length: 13 amino acids. The CDR3: CASSYRRGTEAFF. The CDR3, as DNA: TGTGCCAGCAGTTACCGGCGGGGCACTGAAGCTTTCTTT.

V and J are TRBV19 and TRBJ1-2; 9 nucleotides align to TRBD1. Looked up from germline, CDR1 is LNHDA and CDR2 is SQIVND (reference sequence). V was clipped by 1 base and J by 5 bases; unmatched bases: 2. The CDR3 sequence is 14 residues long. CDR3 protein: CASSIGDRAYGYTF. The DNA of the CDR3 is TGTGCCAGTAGTATAGGGGACAGGGCGTATGGCTACACCTTC.

The chain employs TRBV7-2 and TRBJ1-2, with TRBD1 identical over 7 bases. The germline gives CDR1 SGHTA, CDR2 FQGNSA. CDR3 size: 15 residues. The ends lost 1 base at V and 4 bases at J; junction bases unmatched: 6. In DNA, the CDR3 is TGTGCCAGCAGCTTAGGAGGGGGCCCGGGCTATGGCTACACCTTC. It encodes CASSLGGGPGYGYTF.

The chain carries TRBV4-1 and TRBJ2-3; 8 bases map to TRBD2. The CDR3 totals 16 residues. Germline trimming cut 2 bases from V and 6 bases from J; bases unmatched to any gene: 10. Germline loops: CDR1 MGHRA, CDR2 YSYEKL. CDR3 sequence (DNA): TGCGCCAGCAGCCAACCCCTAAGCGGGAGCCGTGATACGCAGTATTTT. Translation: CASSQPLSGSRDTQYF.

The rearrangement links TRBV10-3 to TRBJ2-6, with D unclear. CDR3 size: 15 residues. Trimming left V 1 base short and J 6 bases short, with 10 bases between. The germline V gene encodes CDR1 ENHRY and CDR2 SYGVKD. The CDR3 DNA sequence: TGTGCCATCAGTGAGTGGGTATCGGAGGCCAACGTCCTGACTTTC. This gives the protein CAISEWVSEANVLTF.

The J gene is TRBJ2-7, the V gene TRBV19; 8 nucleotides agree with TRBD2. This CDR3 has 14 amino acids. Germline loops: CDR1 LNHDA, CDR2 SQIVND (reference sequence). With V trimmed by 3 bases and J by 1 base, 2 bases remained unmatched. CDR3 nucleotide sequence: TGTGCCAGTAGTATGGCGGGAGGATCCTACGAGCAGTACTTC. It translates to CASSMAGGSYEQYF. Supplemented by reference TRBV19 and TRBJ2-7, the full variable domain reads DGGITQSPKYLFRKEGQNVTLSCEQNLNHDAMYWYRQDPGQGLRLIYYSQIVNDFQKGDIAEGYSVSREKKESFPLTVTSAQKNPTAFYLCASSMAGGSYEQYFGPGTRLTVT.

In this sample, this clone turned up a few times. The identical CDR3 is also encoded by other nucleotide sequences in the sample. This chain uses TRBV20-1 with TRBJ1-1, with D unresolved. The CDR3 totals 11 residues. Between the trimmed V and J ends, which lost 3 bases and 0 bases, there was a span of 2 bases. CDR1 and CDR2 from the germline V gene are DFQATT and SNEGSKA (reference sequence). The CDR3 region is CSARVNTEAFF. The CDR3 nucleotides read TGCAGTGCTAGGGTGAACACTGAAGCTTTCTTT.

The chain is built from TRBV29-1 and TRBJ2-7, with 8 bases that match TRBD2. V trimming: 5 bases; J trimming: 0 bases; junction bases outside the gene matches: 3. The CDR3 covers 13 residues. The germline V gene encodes CDR1 SQVTM and CDR2 ANQGSEA. CDR3: CSVHGLASYEQYF. DNA for the CDR3: TGCAGCGTTCACGGACTAGCCTCCTACGAGCAGTACTTC.

The CDR3 region has the DNA TGCGCCAGCAGTGGTCCTACAGGGAAACTGTTTTTT. It is translated as CASSGPTGKLFF. The chain joins TRBV10-1 to TRBJ1-4; a possible D gene is TRBD1 (6 bases). Trimming cost V 4 bases and J 11 bases, with 11 bases left between them. CDR1 is WNHNN, CDR2 SYGVQD, per germline (reference sequence). The CDR3 covers 12 residues.

The chain recombines TRBV29-1 with TRBJ1-4, with 8 positions matching TRBD1. Germline values: CDR1 SQVTM, CDR2 ANQGSEA. V was clipped by 5 bases and J by 8 bases; unmatched bases: 7. The CDR3 loop spans 13 amino acids. CDR3 in amino acids: CSVRSGGREKLFF. The CDR3 coding sequence is TGCAGCGTTCGGTCAGGGGGCAGGGAAAAACTGTTTTTT.

The V gene is TRBV5-1, the J gene TRBJ2-7; TRBD1 matches 8 bases. Germline lookup yields CDR1 SGHRS and CDR2 YFSETQ. The CDR3 runs 14 residues. The trim removed 1 base at V and 6 bases at J, leaving 6 bases unmatched. CDR3 residues: CASSLSRTGTEQYF. CDR3 coding DNA: TGCGCCAGCAGCTTGTCGAGGACAGGGACCGAGCAGTACTTC. The full variable domain, in which reference TRBV5-1 and TRBJ2-7 provide the parts outside the CDR3, is KAGVTQTPRYLIKTRGQQVTLSCSPISGHRSVSWYQQTPGQGLQFLFEYFSETQRNKGNFPGRFSGRQFSNSRSEMNVSTLELGDSALYLCASSLSRTGTEQYFGPGTRLTVT.

This rearrangement joins TRBV6-5 to TRBJ2-7; TRBD2 aligns across 12 bases. The CDR3 contains 15 residues. Trimming cost V 6 bases and J 6 bases; bases outside gene matches: 9. The germline V gene has CDR1 MNHEY and CDR2 SVGAGI. CDR3 residues: CASSLASGRAPEQYF. Written as DNA, the CDR3 is TGTGCCAGCAGCCTTGCTAGCGGGAGGGCCCCCGAGCAGTACTTC.

This clone was counted only a few times. This sequence joins TRBV28 and TRBJ1-2; D gene ambiguous. V lost 8 bases and J lost 1, with 5 bases in between. The CDR3 runs to 11 residues. Per germline, CDR1 MDHEN and CDR2 SYDVKM. CDR3 in amino acids: CASGDNYGYTF. For the CDR3, the DNA is TGTGCCAGCGGGGATAACTATGGCTACACCTTC.

V usage is TRBV2 and J usage is TRBJ2-2, with 10 bases matching TRBD2. This CDR3 comprises 15 residues. CDR1 and CDR2 (germline): SNHLY, FYNNEI. The V gene end was trimmed by 6 bases and the J gene end by 7 bases; junction bases not matched to a gene: 8. Written as DNA, the CDR3 is TGTGCCAGCAGGTCCGGGACTAGCGCTAGCGGGGAGCTGTTTTTT. It encodes CASRSGTSASGELFF.

V gene TRBV7-9 combines with J gene TRBJ2-7; 11 positions match TRBD2. With 3 bases clipped from V and 0 bases from J, the junction kept 4 bases outside the gene matches. Germline V lookup: CDR1 SEHNR, CDR2 FQNEAQ (reference sequence). This CDR3 contains 16 residues. CDR3 in amino acids: CASSFLGTSGSYEQYF. For the CDR3, the DNA is TGTGCCAGCAGCTTCCTAGGGACTAGCGGCTCCTACGAGCAGTACTTC.

This clone was seen only once. This rearrangement joins TRBV5-4 to TRBJ2-1; D perhaps matches TRBD1 (5 bases). Trimming left V 4 bases short and J 4 bases short, with 15 bases between. This CDR3 spans 15 amino acids. Per germline, CDR1 SGHNT and CDR2 YYREEE (reference sequence). This CDR3 is CASSPDRLTYNEQFF. The CDR3 DNA reads TGTGCCAGCAGCCCCGACAGATTAACATACAATGAGCAGTTCTTC.

This chain uses TRBV4-3 with TRBJ2-2, with a tentative D call TRBD2 (5 bases). Germline V CDR1 and CDR2: LGHNA, YSLEER. Trimming took off 1 base at V and 3 bases at J, with 18 bases between the two ends. This CDR3 has 18 amino acids. CDR3 coding DNA: TGCGCCAGCAGCCAAGTTGCCGGCGGGTTACGTGACACCGGGGAGCTGTTTTTT. Its translation: CASSQVAGGLRDTGELFF.

The chain couples TRBV5-1 to TRBJ1-2, with D unclear. V dropped 0 bases and J dropped 6 bases, with 9 bases sitting between them. The CDR3 spans 13 residues. Germline lookup yields CDR1 SGHRS and CDR2 YFSETQ. Here the CDR3 reads CASSLDGINGYTF. The CDR3, as DNA: TGCGCCAGCAGCTTGGACGGGATAAATGGCTACACCTTC.

The chain has TRBV5-6 and TRBJ2-1; D is ambiguous. The length of the CDR3 is 13 residues. Germline lookup yields CDR1 SGHDT and CDR2 YYEEEE. Trimming took off 0 bases at V and 8 bases at J, with 9 bases between the two ends. The CDR3, as DNA: TGTGCCAGCAGCTTGGGCCTCAGCGATGAGCAGTTCTTC. Its protein product is CASSLGLSDEQFF.

This sequence joins TRBV30 and TRBJ2-3, with unresolved D. This CDR3 contains 13 residues. CDR1 is GTSNPN, CDR2 SVGIG, per germline (reference sequence). The V end lost 6 bases, the J end lost 4 bases, and 14 bases lay between the germline ends. The CDR3 sequence: CACRTPAADTQYF. Written as DNA, the CDR3 is TGTGCCTGTCGAACTCCGGCCGCAGATACGCAGTATTTT.

This clone showed up many times. The chain joins TRBV13 to TRBJ1-2; 11 bases are a match to TRBD1. The germline gives CDR1 PRHDT, CDR2 FYEKMQ (reference sequence). The CDR3 consists of 15 residues. Losses at the gene ends were 3 bases for V and 4 bases for J; bases not matched to a gene: 4. DNA of the CDR3: TGTGCCAGCAGCTTGGACAGGGGGCTGTTCTATGGCTACACCTTC. Translation gives CASSLDRGLFYGYTF.

The chain carries TRBV2 and TRBJ1-1, with D unresolved. Germline CDR1 is SNHLY and CDR2 is FYNNEI. This CDR3 has 15 amino acids. Between the trimmed V and J ends, which lost 4 bases and 5 bases, there was a span of 17 bases. CDR3 in DNA: TGTGCCAGCAGTGCCTCCCCGGGGAGGGAGACTGAAGCTTTCTTT. The encoded protein is CASSASPGRETEAFF. The full variable domain, rest sourced from reference TRBV2 and TRBJ1-1, is EPEVTQTPSHQVTQMGQEVILRCVPISNHLYFYWYRQILGQKVEFLVSFYNNEISEKSEIFDDQFSVERPDGSNFTLKIRSTKLEDSAMYFCASSASPGRETEAFFGQGTRLTVV.